This entry features one T cell receptor (beta chain) sequence. This sample stems from a study of blood T cell repertoires in COVID-19. Study-level information: In each case, the material was cDNA or gDNA derived from T cells, B-cell-depleted T cells, or PBMCs.

From germline, CDR1 is SEHNR and CDR2 FQNEAQ (reference sequence). The germline V and J ends were trimmed by 5 bases and 8 bases, with 12 bases remaining between them. This CDR3 is built from 12 residues. Clones were read by immunoSEQ multiplex PCR, and TCRdb kept only the in-frame ones, dropping some. The table records 150,000 or so clones, 65% to 90% of them present only once. The chain recombines TRBV7-9 with TRBJ1-2; possible D gene TRBD1, 6 bases. The material sequenced was peripheral blood. The clonotype originates from a man in his 60s with acute or convalescent COVID-19. This CDR3 reads CASSGGQRGYTF. In nucleotides, the CDR3 is TGTGCCAGCAGCGGCGGACAGAGGGGCTACACCTTC.